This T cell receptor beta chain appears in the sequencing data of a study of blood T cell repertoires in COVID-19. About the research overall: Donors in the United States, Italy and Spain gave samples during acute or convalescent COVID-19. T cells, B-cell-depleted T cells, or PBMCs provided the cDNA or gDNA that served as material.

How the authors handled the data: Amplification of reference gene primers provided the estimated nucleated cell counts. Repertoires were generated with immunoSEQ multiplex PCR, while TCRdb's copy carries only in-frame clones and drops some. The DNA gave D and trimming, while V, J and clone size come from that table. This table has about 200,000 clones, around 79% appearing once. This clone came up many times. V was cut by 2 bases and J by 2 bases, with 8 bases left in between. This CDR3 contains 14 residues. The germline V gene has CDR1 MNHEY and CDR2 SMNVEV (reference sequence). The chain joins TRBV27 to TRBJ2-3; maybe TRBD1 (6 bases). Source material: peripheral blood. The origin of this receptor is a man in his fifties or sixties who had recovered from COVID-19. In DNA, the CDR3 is TGTGCCAGCAGTTTAAACAGGGACACAGATACGCAGTATTTT. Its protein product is CASSLNRDTDTQYF.